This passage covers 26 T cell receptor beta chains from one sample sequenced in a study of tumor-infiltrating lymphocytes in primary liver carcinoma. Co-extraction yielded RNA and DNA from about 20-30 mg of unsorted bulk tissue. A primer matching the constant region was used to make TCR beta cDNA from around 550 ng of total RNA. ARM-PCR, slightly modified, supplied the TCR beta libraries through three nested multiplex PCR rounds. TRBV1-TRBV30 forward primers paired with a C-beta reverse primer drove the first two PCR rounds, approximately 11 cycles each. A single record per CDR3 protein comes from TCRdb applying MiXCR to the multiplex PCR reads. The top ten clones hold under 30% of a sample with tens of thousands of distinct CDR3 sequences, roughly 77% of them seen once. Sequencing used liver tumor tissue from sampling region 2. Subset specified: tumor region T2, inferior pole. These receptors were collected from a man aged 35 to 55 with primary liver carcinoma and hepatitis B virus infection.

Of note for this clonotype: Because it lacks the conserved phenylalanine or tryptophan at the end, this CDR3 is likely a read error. The chain's CDR3 is CASSDLLAVYNEQFS. The CDR3 region has the DNA TGTGCCAGCAGCGATCTACTAGCGGTGTACAATGAGCAGTTCTCC. The V and J genes are TRBV5-4 and TRBJ2-1, with 8 bases aligning to TRBD2. Germline V gene data show CDR1 as SGHNT and CDR2 as YYREEE (reference sequence). The CDR3 has 15 amino acids. J was trimmed by 4 bases and V by 4 bases; bases with no gene match: 7.

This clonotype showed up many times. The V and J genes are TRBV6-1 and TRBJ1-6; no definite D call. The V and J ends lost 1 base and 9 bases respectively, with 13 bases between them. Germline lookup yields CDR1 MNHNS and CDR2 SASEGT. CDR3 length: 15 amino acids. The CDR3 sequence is CASSEEGSGSSPLHF. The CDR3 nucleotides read TGTGCCAGCAGTGAAGAAGGGAGTGGTAGTTCACCCCTCCACTTT.

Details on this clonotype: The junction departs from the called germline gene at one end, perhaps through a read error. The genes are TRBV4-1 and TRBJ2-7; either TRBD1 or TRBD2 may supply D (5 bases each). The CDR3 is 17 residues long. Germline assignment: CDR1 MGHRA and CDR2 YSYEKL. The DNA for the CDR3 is TGCGCCAACAGCCTCGTTCAAGGGACGGGAAACTCCTATGAGCAGTACTTC. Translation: CANSLVQGTGNSYEQYF.

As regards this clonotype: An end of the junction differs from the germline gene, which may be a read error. The CDR3 loop is CASSLSRGRGAKVLTF. CDR3 in DNA: TGTGCCAGCAGCTTATCTCGGGGAAGAGGAGCCAAAGTCCTGACTTTC. This sequence joins TRBV11-2 and TRBJ2-6; the D gene is possibly TRBD2 (5 bases). The CDR3 loop spans 16 amino acids. Germline V CDR1 and CDR2: SGHAT, FQNNGV.

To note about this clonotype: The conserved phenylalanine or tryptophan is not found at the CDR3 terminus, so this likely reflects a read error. The CDR3: CASSQYKRANDERLFL. The CDR3 coding sequence is TGTGCCAGCAGCCAATATAAGCGGGCGAATGATGAAAGACTGTTTTTA. The chain recombines TRBV4-2 with TRBJ1-4; D remains unclear. Germline loops: CDR1 LGHNA, CDR2 YNFKEQ. The CDR3 runs 16 residues.

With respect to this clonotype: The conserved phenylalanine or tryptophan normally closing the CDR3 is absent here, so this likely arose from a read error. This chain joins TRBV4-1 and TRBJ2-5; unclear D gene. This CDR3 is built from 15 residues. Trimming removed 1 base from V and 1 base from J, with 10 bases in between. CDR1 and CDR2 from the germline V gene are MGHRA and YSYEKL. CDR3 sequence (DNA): TGCGCCAGCAGCCAAGTTACGAACGGCCAAGAGACCCAGTACCTC. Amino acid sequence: CASSQVTNGQETQYL.

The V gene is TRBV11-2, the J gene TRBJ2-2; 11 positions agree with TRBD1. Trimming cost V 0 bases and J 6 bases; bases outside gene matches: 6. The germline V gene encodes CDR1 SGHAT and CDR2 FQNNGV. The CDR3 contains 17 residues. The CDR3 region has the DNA TGTGCCAGCAGCTTAGAAAGTTGGGGACAGGGGGCCGGGGAGCTGTTTTTT. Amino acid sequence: CASSLESWGQGAGELFF.

CDR3 sequence (DNA): TGTGCCAGCAATCGGTACAACAATGAGCAGTTCTTC. Its translation: CASNRYNNEQFF. J is TRBJ2-1 and V is TRBV12-3 or TRBV12-4; unclear D gene. CDR3 length equals 12 residues. Trimming took off 7 bases at V and 5 bases at J, with 9 bases between the two ends.

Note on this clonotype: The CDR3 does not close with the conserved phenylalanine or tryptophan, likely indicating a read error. The CDR3 is CASNQPIGGRAYEQYI. CDR3 in DNA: TGTGCCAGCAACCAACCCATTGGGGGGAGGGCCTACGAGCAGTACATC. The rearrangement uses TRBV11-2 and TRBJ2-7, with 7 bases matching TRBD2. The ends lost 7 bases at V and 2 bases at J; junction bases unmatched: 14. From germline, CDR1 is SGHAT and CDR2 FQNNGV. The CDR3 has 16 residues.

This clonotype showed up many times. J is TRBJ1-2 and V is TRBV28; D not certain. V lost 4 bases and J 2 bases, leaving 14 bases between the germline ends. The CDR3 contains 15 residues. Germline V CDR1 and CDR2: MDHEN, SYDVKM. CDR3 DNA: TGTGCCAGCAGTTATCTCGACCGAAAAAACTATGGCTACACCTTC. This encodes CASSYLDRKNYGYTF.

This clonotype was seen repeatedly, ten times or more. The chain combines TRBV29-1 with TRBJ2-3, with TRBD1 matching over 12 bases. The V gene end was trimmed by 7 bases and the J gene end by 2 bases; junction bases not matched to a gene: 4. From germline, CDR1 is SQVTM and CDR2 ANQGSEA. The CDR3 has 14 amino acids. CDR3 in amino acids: CSGGDRGLTDTQYF. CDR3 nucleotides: TGCAGCGGAGGGGACAGGGGGCTCACAGATACGCAGTATTTT.

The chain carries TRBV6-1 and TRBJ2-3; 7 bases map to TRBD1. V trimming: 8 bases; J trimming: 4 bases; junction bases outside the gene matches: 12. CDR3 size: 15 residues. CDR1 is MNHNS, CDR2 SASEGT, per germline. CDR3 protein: CASRRGTSRADTQYF. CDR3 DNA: TGTGCCAGCCGCAGGGGGACGAGTCGGGCAGATACGCAGTATTTT.

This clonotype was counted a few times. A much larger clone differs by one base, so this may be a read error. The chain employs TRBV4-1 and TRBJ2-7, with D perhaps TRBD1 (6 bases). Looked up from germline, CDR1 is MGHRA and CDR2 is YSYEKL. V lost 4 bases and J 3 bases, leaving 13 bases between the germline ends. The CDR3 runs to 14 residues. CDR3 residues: CASSPPGRGYEQYF. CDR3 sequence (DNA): TGCGCCAGCAGCCCCCCGGGCAGGGGCTACGAGCAGTACTTC.

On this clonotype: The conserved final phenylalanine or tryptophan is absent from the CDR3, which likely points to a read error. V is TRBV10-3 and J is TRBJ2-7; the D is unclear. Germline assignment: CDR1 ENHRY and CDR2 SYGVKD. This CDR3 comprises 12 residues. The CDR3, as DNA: TGTGCTTCCCTCGGGTCTGGGGACGAGCAGTACCTC. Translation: CASLGSGDEQYL.

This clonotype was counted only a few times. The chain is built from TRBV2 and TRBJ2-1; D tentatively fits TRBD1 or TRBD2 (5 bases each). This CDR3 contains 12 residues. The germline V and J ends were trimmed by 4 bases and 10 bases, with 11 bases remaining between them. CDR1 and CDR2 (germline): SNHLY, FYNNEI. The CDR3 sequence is CASSALRDEQFF. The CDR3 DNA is TGTGCCAGCAGTGCACTCCGGGACGAGCAGTTCTTC.

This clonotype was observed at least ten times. CDR3 nucleotide sequence: TGTGCCTGGAGTGCTGGGGCCAACGTCCTGACTTTC. Protein: CAWSAGANVLTF. V and J are TRBV30 and TRBJ2-6; D remains ambiguous. The germline V and J ends were trimmed by 1 base and 2 bases, with 0 bases remaining between them. The CDR3 length is 12 residues. CDR1 and CDR2 (germline): GTSNPN, SVGIG (reference sequence).

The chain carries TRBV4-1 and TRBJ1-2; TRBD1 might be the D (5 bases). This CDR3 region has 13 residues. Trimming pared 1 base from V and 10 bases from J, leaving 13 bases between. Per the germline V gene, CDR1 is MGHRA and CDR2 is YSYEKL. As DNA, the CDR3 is TGCGCCAGCAGCCAAGCCACAGGACATGACTACACCTTC. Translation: CASSQATGHDYTF.

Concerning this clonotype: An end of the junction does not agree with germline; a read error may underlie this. The CDR3 loop reads CASSPPLTAGDTIYF. CDR3 DNA: TGTGCCAGCTCACCACCTTTGACGGCTGGAGACACCATATATTTT. This rearrangement joins TRBV18 to TRBJ1-3, with D hard to call. CDR1 is KGHSH and CDR2 is LQKENI in the germline V gene. The CDR3 contains 15 residues.

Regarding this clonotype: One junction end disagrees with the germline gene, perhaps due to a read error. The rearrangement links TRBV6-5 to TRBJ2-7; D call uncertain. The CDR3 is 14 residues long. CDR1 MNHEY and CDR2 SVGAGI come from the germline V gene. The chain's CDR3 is CASKMRQSSHEQYF. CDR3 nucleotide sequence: TGTGCCAGTAAGATGAGACAAAGCTCCCACGAGCAGTACTTC.

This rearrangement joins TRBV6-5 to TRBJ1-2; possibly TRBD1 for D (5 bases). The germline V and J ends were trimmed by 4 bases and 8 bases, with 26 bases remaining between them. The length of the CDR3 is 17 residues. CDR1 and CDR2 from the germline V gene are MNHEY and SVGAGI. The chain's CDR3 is CASSSQGGGGAPRGYTF. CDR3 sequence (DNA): TGTGCCAGCAGTTCCCAAGGTGGGGGAGGGGCCCCACGAGGCTACACCTTC.

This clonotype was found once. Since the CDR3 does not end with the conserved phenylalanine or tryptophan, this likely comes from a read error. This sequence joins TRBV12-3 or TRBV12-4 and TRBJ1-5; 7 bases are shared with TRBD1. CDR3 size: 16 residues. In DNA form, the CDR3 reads TGTGCCGGCAGTTTCCACTGGACAGGCCTCAATCAGCCCCAGCATCTT. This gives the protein CAGSFHWTGLNQPQHL.

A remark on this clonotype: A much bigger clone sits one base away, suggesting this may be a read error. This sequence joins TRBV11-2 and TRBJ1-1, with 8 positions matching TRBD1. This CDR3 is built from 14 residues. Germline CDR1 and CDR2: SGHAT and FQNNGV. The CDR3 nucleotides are TGTGCTAGCAGGATCCTAGGACAGGGCGGTGAAGCTTTCTTT. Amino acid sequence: CASRILGQGGEAFF. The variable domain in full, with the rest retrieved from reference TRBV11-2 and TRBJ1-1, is EAGVAQSPRYKIIEKRQSVAFWCNPISGHATLYWYQQILGQGPKLLIQFQNNGVVDDSQLPKDRFSAERLKGVDSTLKIQPAKLEDSAVYLCASRILGQGGEAFFGQGTRLTVV.

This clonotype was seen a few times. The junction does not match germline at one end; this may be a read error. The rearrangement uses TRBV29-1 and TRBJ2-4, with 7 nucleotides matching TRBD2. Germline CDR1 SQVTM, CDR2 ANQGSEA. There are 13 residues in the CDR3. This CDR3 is CNVGGRAAETQYF. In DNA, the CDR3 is TGCAACGTTGGTGGGAGGGCCGCTGAAACTCAGTACTTC.

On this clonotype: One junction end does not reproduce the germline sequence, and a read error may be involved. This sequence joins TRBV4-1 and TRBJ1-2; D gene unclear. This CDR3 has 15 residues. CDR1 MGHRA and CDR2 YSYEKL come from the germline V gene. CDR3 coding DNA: TGCGCCAACAGCCCCGAAGAGTCAGCTAACTATGGCTACACGTTC. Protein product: CANSPEESANYGYTF.

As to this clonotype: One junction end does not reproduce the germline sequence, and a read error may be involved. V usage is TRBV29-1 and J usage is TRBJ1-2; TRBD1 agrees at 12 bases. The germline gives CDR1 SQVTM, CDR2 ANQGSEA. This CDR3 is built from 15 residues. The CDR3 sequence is CGVAGTGGAAYGYAF. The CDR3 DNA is TGCGGCGTAGCCGGGACAGGGGGCGCTGCCTATGGCTACGCCTTC.

CDR3 residues: CASNQGIATGEQFF. The DNA for the CDR3 is TGTGCCAGCAATCAAGGTATTGCGACGGGTGAGCAGTTCTTC. The V gene is TRBV4-2, the J gene TRBJ2-1; D is undetermined. This CDR3 region has 14 residues. Trimming left V 7 bases short and J 9 bases short, with 19 bases between. Looked up from germline, CDR1 is LGHNA and CDR2 is YNFKEQ.